These 16 T cell receptor beta chains share one sample of origin, sequenced in a study of blood T cell repertoires in COVID-19. Repertoires were generated with immunoSEQ multiplex PCR, while TCRdb's copy carries only in-frame clones and drops some. Here the sample spans tens of thousands of clones, about 80% being singletons. The sample comprised peripheral blood. These receptors were collected from a man aged 50 to 59 with active or convalescent COVID-19.

The chain has TRBV18 and TRBJ2-1, with TRBD2 matching 14 bases. The J segment lost 9 bases and the V segment lost 4 bases, leaving 11 bases of the junction unmatched. CDR1 and CDR2 (germline): KGHSH, LQKENI. This CDR3 has 17 amino acids. In nucleotides, the CDR3 is TGTGCCAGCTCACAATCGACCGGGACTAGCGGGGGTGGTGAGCAGTTCTTC. Its protein product is CASSQSTGTSGGGEQFF.

This rearrangement joins TRBV7-6 to TRBJ2-5; 9 bases line up with TRBD1. J lost 1 base, V lost 7 bases, and 16 bases had no gene match. The CDR3 sequence is 18 residues long. Looked up from germline, CDR1 is SGHVS and CDR2 is FNYEAQ. DNA for the CDR3: TGTGCCAGCACCTCGGGGACAGGGTGGACGCCACGCCAAGAGACCCAGTACTTC. Encoded protein: CASTSGTGWTPRQETQYF. Complete variable domain (other parts from reference TRBV7-6 and TRBJ2-5): GAGVSQSPRYKVTKRGQDVALRCDPISGHVSLYWYRQALGQGPEFLTYFNYEAQQDKSGLPNDRFSAERPEGSISTLTIQRTEQRDSAMYRCASTSGTGWTPRQETQYFGPGTRLLVL.

J is TRBJ1-2 and V is TRBV29-1; D is undetermined. The CDR3 spans 13 residues. The germline CDR1 and CDR2 sequences are SQVTM and ANQGSEA. With 6 bases removed from V and 4 bases from J, the gap between germline ends came to 15 bases. CDR3 residues: CSVENPTGYGYTF. CDR3 coding DNA: TGCAGCGTCGAGAACCCCACGGGCTATGGCTACACCTTC. The variable domain in full, with the rest retrieved from reference TRBV29-1 and TRBJ1-2, is SAVISQKPSRDICQRGTSLTIQCQVDSQVTMMFWYRQQPGQSLTLIATANQGSEATYESGFVIDKFPISRPNLTFSTLTVSNMSPEDSSIYLCSVENPTGYGYTFGSGTRLTVV.

A few counts support this clone. The chain carries TRBV3-1 (or the pseudogene TRBV3-2) and TRBJ2-1; 9 bases are a match to TRBD2. Germline CDR1 and CDR2: LGHDT and YNNKEL (reference sequence). The V segment lost 4 bases and the J segment 2 bases; nucleotides outside the gene matches: 3. The CDR3 is made up of 15 amino acids. The CDR3 region is CASSPGGGAYNEQFF. The CDR3 nucleotides read TGTGCCAGCAGCCCCGGCGGGGGGGCCTACAATGAGCAGTTCTTC.

The V and J genes are TRBV27 and TRBJ2-2; TRBD1 matches at 7 bases. V lost 5 bases, J lost 0 bases, and 6 bases stayed unmatched. The V gene's germline CDR1 is MNHEY and CDR2 SMNVEV (reference sequence). The CDR3 consists of 16 residues. The CDR3 nucleotides read TGTGCCAGCAGTCCCGGGACAGCTGCGAACACCGGGGAGCTGTTTTTT. It is translated as CASSPGTAANTGELFF.

This clone was detected only once. The chain's CDR3 is CASSLRTGFSETQYF. CDR3 bases: TGTGCCAGCAGCCTCAGAACGGGTTTTAGCGAGACCCAGTACTTC. The rearrangement links TRBV3-1 (or the pseudogene TRBV3-2) to TRBJ2-5; D remains ambiguous. Germline values: CDR1 LGHDT, CDR2 YNNKEL (reference sequence). Trimming took 4 bases from V and 5 from J, leaving 17 bases between them. CDR3 size: 15 residues.

The chain is built from TRBV19 and TRBJ1-2, with D perhaps TRBD1 (6 bases). The V end lost 7 bases, the J end lost 0 bases, and 9 bases lay between the germline ends. Germline V gene sequence: CDR1 LNHDA, CDR2 SQIVND (reference sequence). The CDR3 sequence is 13 residues long. In nucleotides, the CDR3 is TGTGCCAGTAAGGGGGACCCTAACTATGGCTACACCTTC. It translates to CASKGDPNYGYTF.

This sequence joins TRBV7-9 and TRBJ2-7; 8 bases are shared with TRBD1. V gave up 7 bases and J gave up 4 bases; unmatched junction bases: 3. The CDR3 spans 12 residues. Germline V gene lookup returns CDR1 SEHNR and CDR2 FQNEAQ (reference sequence). The CDR3 DNA follows: TGTGCCAGCAACGACAGGGGATACGAGCAGTACTTC. Residues: CASNDRGYEQYF.

This chain uses TRBV7-8 with TRBJ2-3, with 11 bases matching TRBD2. The germline V gene encodes CDR1 SGHVS and CDR2 FQNEAQ. The CDR3 consists of 17 residues. V lost 5 bases and J lost 5; bases outside the gene matches: 12. In DNA form, the CDR3 reads TGTGCCAGCAGCCCGTACCGACTAGCGGGGAGAGGAGATACGCAGTATTTT. Translated, it gives CASSPYRLAGRGDTQYF.

This chain joins TRBV3-1 (or the pseudogene TRBV3-2) and TRBJ1-4, with 10 bases aligning to TRBD1. The CDR3 spans 16 residues. Germline CDR1 and CDR2: LGHDT and YNNKEL (reference sequence). Trimming at V came to 2 bases and at J to 8 bases, leaving 8 bases not matched to a gene. This CDR3 reads CASSQWDRGLREKLFF. CDR3 DNA sequence: TGTGCCAGCAGCCAATGGGACAGGGGTTTGAGAGAAAAACTGTTTTTT.

The rearrangement joins TRBV27 to TRBJ1-1; possible D gene TRBD1, 5 bases. Trimming cost V 3 bases and J 7 bases, with 9 bases left between them. The CDR3 consists of 12 residues. From germline, CDR1 is MNHEY and CDR2 SMNVEV (reference sequence). Here the CDR3 DNA reads TGTGCCAGCAGTTTTCTCCAGGGTGAAGCTTTCTTT. This gives the protein CASSFLQGEAFF.

This clone was detected only a few times. The rearrangement joins TRBV27 to TRBJ1-5; 8 bases map to TRBD1. This CDR3 is built from 15 residues. Germline trimming cut 6 bases from V and 1 base from J; bases unmatched to any gene: 5. Per the germline V gene, CDR1 is MNHEY and CDR2 is SMNVEV (reference sequence). The CDR3 is CASRTGEGSNQPQHF. CDR3 nucleotides: TGTGCCAGCAGGACAGGGGAGGGAAGCAATCAGCCCCAGCATTTT.

A few counts support this clone. This chain uses TRBV13 with TRBJ1-1; TRBD1 might be the D (6 bases). Germline loops: CDR1 PRHDT, CDR2 FYEKMQ (reference sequence). The CDR3 covers 16 residues. Trimming removed 5 bases at V and 5 bases at J, with 21 bases between. The CDR3 spells CASSHRSGVLKTEAFF. CDR3 nucleotides: TGTGCCAGCAGCCACCGTTCAGGGGTGTTAAAAACTGAAGCTTTCTTT.

This chain joins TRBV21-1 and TRBJ1-4; the table's D gene call, TRBD1, was not cross checked with the DNA. TRBV21-1 is listed as a pseudogene. This CDR3 contains 19 residues. The CDR3 nucleotides are TGTGCCAGCAGCAAAGCGTCGGGACAGGGGGGCCCAACTAATGAAAAACTGTTTTTT. This translates into CASSKASGQGGPTNEKLFF.

The J gene is TRBJ1-2, the V gene TRBV27; TRBD1 agrees at 7 bases. The CDR3 totals 14 residues. V trimming: 6 bases; J trimming: 0 bases; junction bases outside the gene matches: 4. Germline V gene sequence: CDR1 MNHEY, CDR2 SMNVEV (reference sequence). CDR3 amino acids: CASRPGQSNYGYTF. The DNA for the CDR3 is TGTGCCAGCAGACCGGGACAGTCTAACTATGGCTACACCTTC.

As for this clone: At the DNA level, this CDR3 is encoded by other sequences in the same sample as well. This rearrangement joins TRBV12-3 or TRBV12-4 to TRBJ1-2; 9 bases agree with TRBD1. The V and J ends lost 6 bases and 6 bases, in that order; junction bases with no gene match: 5. This CDR3 is 13 amino acids long. The DNA of the CDR3 is TGTGCCAGCAGACCGGGACAGGGACATGGCTACACCTTC. It specifies CASRPGQGHGYTF.